This T cell receptor (beta chain) was found in a study of shared clonotypes between healthy human individuals (TCRdb year 2020). Looking at the study overall: Two women and a few men aged 18 to 49 years were included in the cohort. For each donor, CD4 naive and CD4 memory were each run on three plates, CD8 naive on two plates, and CD8 memory on one plate. To estimate repertoire size and how much clonotype sharing occurs between individuals, the study deeply sequenced the blood TCR repertoires of roughly 5 healthy adults. Libraries were prepared and TCR repertoires were sequenced by different laboratories using diverse techniques, in order to increase sequencing depth and limit assay-specific biases. Each donor's leukapheresis produced roughly between roughly 0.85 and 9.5 billion PBMCs. General conclusions and limits of the study: Higher generation probabilities were observed for clonotypes shared by all four sorted-subset donors than for non-shared clonotypes. Sampling was restricted to blood, and TCR repertoires in tissues likely differ from the TCR repertoires found in blood. Incomplete sequencing was indicated by rarefaction of sorted-subset datasets, despite the large sequencing depth. Estimated clonotype richness was generally larger for naive than for memory subsets. The small number of donors limited the genetic and exposure-history diversity represented. Pairwise subsampling led to the expectation that sequencing depth would affect the degree of clonotype sharing among donors. About 5% of naive CD4, 3.5% of naive CD8, roughly 2.4% of memory CD4, and around 0.42% of memory CD8 clonotypes were shared across a few donors.

TCR CDR3 regions were amplified from genomic DNA by multiplex PCR using the deep immunoSEQ assay. Genomic DNA extracted from each cell subset was distributed evenly over all wells of several immunoSEQ 96-well plates, and each plate served as one replicate. For sorted subsets, each replicate PCR was loaded with approximately 0.2 ug genomic DNA, equivalent to 25,000 to 35,000 T cell genomes. Purified libraries were quantified with a Qubit 3.0 fluorometer, sized on a Bioanalyzer 2100, and re-quantified with the KAPA Library Quantification kit. Each immunoSEQ 96-well plate was sequenced on its own single-read 150-cycle Illumina NextSeq 550 flow cell. Per the original workflow: The immunoSEQ output contained only junctional sequences without quality scores, so filtering could not match that applied to full-length reads. Sequences were annotated with PyIR, a Python wrapper for IgBLAST v1.9, using IMGT germline references to assign V/J genes and CDR3. Any read was removed if the V/J assignment was weak (E-value above 1e-6), the CDR3 was missing, or the read contained stop codons, out-of-frame junctions, or ambiguous translated residues. V3J clonotypes were defined as sequences sharing an identical inferred V gene, J gene, and CDR3 amino acid sequence. To compute the percentage overlap between repertoires, the number of shared unique clonotypes was divided by the size of the smaller repertoire. Richness of each repertoire was evaluated using RTK rarefaction, the Chao1 estimator, and Recon v2.1 estimates of unobserved clonotypes. Generation probabilities were computed with OLGA for all TCRbeta clonotypes obtained by the gDNA method from four donors. The table comes from immuneACCESS by way of TCRdb, which keeps in-frame sequences with V and J called. Part of the clones is missing from these tables; in studies checked, under half for an unresolved V gene and the rest for unknown reasons. D and trimming were read from the DNA, whereas the V and J calls and clone size are those reported in that table. Across this sample there are over 2 million clones, with roughly 94% seen only once. 0.85% to 1.2% of the sample goes to the ten largest clones.

For this clone: Which antigen it targets is not known. It has no much larger one-base neighbor in the sample; base qualities were not kept.

CD8 naive samples consisted of CD45RO-negative cells that were positively selected for CCR7, yielding a CD45RA+CCR7+ population without TemRA cells. Donors were healthy HIV-negative adults with no recently reported acute infections or vaccinations. Every donor was a Caucasian adult living in Nashville, Tennessee, USA. Blood was obtained by leukapheresis, after which PBMCs were separated by Ficoll-Histopaque density gradient centrifugation and cryopreserved in liquid nitrogen vapor phase. Analytical flow cytometry was used to check the purity and quantity of every magnetically sorted T cell population. Genomic DNA was isolated from each sorted fraction and quantified by UV absorbance on a Nanodrop 2000c. The germline V gene (reference sequence) supplies CDR1 GTSNPN and CDR2 SVGIG. V and J are truncated by 7 bases and 3 bases respectively, leaving an intervening sequence of 12 bases. Including cysteine and phenylalanine, the CDR3 has 13 amino acids. Of the read, only the CDR3 DNA is kept; its 39 bases are in frame from base 1.

The sequenced material came from naive CD8+ T cells sorted from blood. What the cell subset or site label conveys for this sample: CD45RA+CCR7+. Here the chain combines TRBV30 and TRBJ2-2; no D gene is confidently identified. The receptor's source is a young man in good health. This receptor has the CDR3 CASEIKYTGELFF. The DNA sequence is TGTGCCTCTGAAATCAAGTACACCGGGGAGCTGTTTTTT.